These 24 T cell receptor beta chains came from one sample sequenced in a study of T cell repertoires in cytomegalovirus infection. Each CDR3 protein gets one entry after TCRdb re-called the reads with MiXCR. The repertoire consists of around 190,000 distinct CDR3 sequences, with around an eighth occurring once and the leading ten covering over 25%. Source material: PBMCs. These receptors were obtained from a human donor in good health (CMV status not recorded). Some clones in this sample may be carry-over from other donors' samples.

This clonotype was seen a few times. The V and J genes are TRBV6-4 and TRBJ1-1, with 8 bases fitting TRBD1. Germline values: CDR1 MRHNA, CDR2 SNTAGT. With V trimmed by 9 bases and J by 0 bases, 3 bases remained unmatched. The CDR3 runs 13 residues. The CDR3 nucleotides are TGTGCCAGGCGGACAGGGATGAACACTGAAGCTTTCTTT. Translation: CARRTGMNTEAFF.

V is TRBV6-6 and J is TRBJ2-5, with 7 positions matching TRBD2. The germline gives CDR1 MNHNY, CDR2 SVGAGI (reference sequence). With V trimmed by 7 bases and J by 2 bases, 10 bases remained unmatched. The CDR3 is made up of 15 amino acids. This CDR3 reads CASTPRGGPQETQYF. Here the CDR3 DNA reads TGTGCCAGCACCCCCCGGGGAGGGCCGCAAGAGACCCAGTACTTC.

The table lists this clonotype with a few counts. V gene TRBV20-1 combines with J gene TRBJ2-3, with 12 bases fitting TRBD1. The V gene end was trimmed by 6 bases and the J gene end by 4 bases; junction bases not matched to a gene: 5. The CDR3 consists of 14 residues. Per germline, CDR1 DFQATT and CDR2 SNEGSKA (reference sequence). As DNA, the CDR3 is TGCAGTGCCAGGGACAGGGGGCGCGCAGATACGCAGTATTTT. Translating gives CSARDRGRADTQYF.

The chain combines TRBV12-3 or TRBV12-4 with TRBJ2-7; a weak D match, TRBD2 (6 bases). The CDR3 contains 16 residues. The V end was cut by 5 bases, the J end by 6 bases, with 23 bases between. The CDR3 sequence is CASSPPRTGDIREQYF. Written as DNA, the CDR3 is TGTGCCAGCAGTCCACCAAGGACGGGAGATATACGCGAGCAGTACTTC.

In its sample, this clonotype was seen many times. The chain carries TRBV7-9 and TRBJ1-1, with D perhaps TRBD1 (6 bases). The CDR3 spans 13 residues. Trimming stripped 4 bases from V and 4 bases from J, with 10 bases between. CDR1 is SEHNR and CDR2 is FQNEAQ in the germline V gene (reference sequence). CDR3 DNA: TGTGCCAGCAGCTCGCACAGGGCCACTGAAGCTTTCTTT. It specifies CASSSHRATEAFF. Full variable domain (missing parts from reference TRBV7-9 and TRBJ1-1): DTGVSQNPRHKITKRGQNVTFRCDPISEHNRLYWYRQTLGQGPEFLTYFQNEAQLEKSRLLSDRFSAERPKGSFSTLEIQRTEQGDSAMYLCASSSHRATEAFFGQGTRLTVV.

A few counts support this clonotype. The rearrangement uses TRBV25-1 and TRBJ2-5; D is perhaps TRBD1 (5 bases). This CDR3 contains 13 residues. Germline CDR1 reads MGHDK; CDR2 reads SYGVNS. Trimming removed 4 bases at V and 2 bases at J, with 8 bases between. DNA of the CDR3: TGTGCCAGCAGTGTTAGGGGACAAGAGACCCAGTACTTC. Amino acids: CASSVRGQETQYF.

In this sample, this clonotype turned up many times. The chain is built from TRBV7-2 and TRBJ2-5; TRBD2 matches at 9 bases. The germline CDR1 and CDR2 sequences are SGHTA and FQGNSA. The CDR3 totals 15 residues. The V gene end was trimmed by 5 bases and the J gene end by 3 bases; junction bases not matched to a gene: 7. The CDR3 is CASSPRLAAKETQYF. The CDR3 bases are TGTGCCAGCAGCCCTAGACTAGCGGCAAAAGAGACCCAGTACTTC. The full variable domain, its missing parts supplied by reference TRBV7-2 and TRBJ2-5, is GAGVSQSPSNKVTEKGKDVELRCDPISGHTALYWYRQSLGQGLEFLIYFQGNSAPDKSGLPSDRFSAERTGGSVSTLTIQRTQQEDSAVYLCASSPRLAAKETQYFGPGTRLLVL.

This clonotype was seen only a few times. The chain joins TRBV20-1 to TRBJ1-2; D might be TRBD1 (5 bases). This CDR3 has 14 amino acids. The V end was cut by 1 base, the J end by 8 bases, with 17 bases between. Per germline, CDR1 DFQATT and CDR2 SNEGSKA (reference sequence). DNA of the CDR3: TGCAGTGCTAGAGGGACGGGGGGAACGGGGGGCTACACCTTC. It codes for CSARGTGGTGGYTF.

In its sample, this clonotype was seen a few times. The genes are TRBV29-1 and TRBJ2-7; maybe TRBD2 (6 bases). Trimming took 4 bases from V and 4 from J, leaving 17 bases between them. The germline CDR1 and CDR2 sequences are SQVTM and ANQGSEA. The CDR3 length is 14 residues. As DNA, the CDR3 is TGCAGCGTTGGTCTAGCGAGAGTAACTTACGAGCAGTACTTC. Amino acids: CSVGLARVTYEQYF.

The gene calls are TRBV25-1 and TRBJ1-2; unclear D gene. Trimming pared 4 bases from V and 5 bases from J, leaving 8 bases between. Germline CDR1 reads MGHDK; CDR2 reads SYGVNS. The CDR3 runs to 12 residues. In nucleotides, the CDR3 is TGTGCCAGCAGTGTTGGGCAGTATGGCTACACCTTC. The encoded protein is CASSVGQYGYTF.

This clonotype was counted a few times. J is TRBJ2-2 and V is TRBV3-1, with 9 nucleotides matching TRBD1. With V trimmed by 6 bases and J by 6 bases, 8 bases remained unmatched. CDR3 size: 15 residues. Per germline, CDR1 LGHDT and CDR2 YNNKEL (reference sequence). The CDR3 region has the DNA TGTGCCAGCAGTCCAACAGGGGGCTCTGCCGGGGAGCTGTTTTTT. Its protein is CASSPTGGSAGELFF.

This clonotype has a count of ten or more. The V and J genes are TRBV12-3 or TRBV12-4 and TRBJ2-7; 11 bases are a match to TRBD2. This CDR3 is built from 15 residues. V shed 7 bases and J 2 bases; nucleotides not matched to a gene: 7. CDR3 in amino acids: CASTLGTSGTYEQYF. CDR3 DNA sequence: TGTGCCAGCACCCTGGGGACTAGCGGCACCTACGAGCAGTACTTC.

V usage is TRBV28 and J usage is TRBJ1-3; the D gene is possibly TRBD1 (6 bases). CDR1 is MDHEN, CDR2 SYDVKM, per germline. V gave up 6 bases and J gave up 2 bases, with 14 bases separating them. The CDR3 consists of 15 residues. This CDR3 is CASSRPAGAGNTIYF. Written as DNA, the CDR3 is TGTGCCAGCAGCCGCCCGGCAGGGGCTGGAAACACCATATATTTT.

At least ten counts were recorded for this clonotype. This chain's CDR3 is CASSLGTGRNQPQHF. As DNA, the CDR3 is TGTGCCAGCAGTTTAGGGACAGGGAGAAATCAGCCCCAGCATTTT. This chain uses TRBV28 with TRBJ1-5, with 9 bases aligning to TRBD1. This CDR3 has 15 amino acids. V was clipped by 2 bases and J by 4 bases; unmatched bases: 3. Germline V CDR1 and CDR2: MDHEN, SYDVKM. The entire variable domain, with the rest obtained from reference TRBV28 and TRBJ1-5, is as follows: DVKVTQSSRYLVKRTGEKVFLECVQDMDHENMFWYRQDPGLGLRLIYFSYDVKMKEKGDIPEGYSVSREKKERFSLILESASTNQTSMYLCASSLGTGRNQPQHFGDGTRLSIL.

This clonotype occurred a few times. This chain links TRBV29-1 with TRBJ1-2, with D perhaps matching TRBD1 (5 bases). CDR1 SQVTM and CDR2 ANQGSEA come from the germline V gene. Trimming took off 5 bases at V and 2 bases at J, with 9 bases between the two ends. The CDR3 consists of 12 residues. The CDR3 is CSVREGNYGYTF. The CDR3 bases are TGCAGCGTTAGGGAGGGGAACTATGGCTACACCTTC.

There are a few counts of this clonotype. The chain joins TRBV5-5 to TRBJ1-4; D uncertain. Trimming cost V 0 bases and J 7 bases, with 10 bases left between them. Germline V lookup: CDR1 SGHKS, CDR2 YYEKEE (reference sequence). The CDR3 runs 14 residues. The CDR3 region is CASSLDRAGEKLFF. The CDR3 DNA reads TGTGCCAGCAGCTTGGATAGGGCCGGTGAAAAACTGTTTTTT.

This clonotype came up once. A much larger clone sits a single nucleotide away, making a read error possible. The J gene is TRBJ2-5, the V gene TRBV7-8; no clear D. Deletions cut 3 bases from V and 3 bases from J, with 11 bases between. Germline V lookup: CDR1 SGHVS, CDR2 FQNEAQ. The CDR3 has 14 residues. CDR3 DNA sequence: TGTGCCAGCAGCTTCCAGGATTTCGAAGAGACCCAGTACTTC. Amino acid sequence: CASSFQDFEETQYF.

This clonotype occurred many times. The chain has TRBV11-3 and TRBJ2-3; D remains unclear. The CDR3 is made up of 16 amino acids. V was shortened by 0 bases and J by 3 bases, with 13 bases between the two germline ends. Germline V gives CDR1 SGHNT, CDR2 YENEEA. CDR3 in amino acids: CASSLDLGPRTDTQYF. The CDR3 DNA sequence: TGTGCCAGCAGCTTAGATCTCGGGCCGAGGACAGATACGCAGTATTTT.

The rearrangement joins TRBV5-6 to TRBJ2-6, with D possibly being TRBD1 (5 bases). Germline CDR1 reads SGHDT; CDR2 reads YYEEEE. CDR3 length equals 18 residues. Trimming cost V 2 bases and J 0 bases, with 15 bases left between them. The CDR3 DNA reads TGTGCCAGCAGCTTCAAGCAGGGCTCCTTCTCTGGGGCCAACGTCCTGACTTTC. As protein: CASSFKQGSFSGANVLTF.

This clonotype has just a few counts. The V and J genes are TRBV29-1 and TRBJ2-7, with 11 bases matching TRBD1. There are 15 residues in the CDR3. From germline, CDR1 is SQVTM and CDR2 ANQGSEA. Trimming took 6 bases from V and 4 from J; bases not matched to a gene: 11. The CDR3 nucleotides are TGCAGCGTCATCGGGAGGGACAGGGGGTCTTACGAGCAGTACTTC. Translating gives CSVIGRDRGSYEQYF.

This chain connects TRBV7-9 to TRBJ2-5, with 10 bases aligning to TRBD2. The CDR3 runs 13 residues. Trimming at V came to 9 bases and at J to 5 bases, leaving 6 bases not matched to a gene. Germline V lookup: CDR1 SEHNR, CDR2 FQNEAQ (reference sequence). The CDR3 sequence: CASSGRIGETQYF. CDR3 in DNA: TGTGCCAGTAGCGGGAGGATAGGGGAGACCCAGTACTTC.

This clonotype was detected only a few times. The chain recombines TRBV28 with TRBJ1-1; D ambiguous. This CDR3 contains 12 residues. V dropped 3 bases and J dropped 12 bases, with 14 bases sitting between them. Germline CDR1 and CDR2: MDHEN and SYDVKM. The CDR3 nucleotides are TGTGCCAGCAGTTTTAGAACCGCGAGAACTTTCTTT. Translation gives CASSFRTARTFF.

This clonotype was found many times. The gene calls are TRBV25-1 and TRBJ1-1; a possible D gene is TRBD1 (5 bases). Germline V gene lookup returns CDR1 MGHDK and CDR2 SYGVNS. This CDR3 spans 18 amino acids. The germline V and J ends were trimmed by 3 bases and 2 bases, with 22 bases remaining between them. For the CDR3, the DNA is TGTGCCAGCAGTGAGTCTGGGGGGTATTCGGCTTTTAACACTGAAGCTTTCTTT. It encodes CASSESGGYSAFNTEAFF.

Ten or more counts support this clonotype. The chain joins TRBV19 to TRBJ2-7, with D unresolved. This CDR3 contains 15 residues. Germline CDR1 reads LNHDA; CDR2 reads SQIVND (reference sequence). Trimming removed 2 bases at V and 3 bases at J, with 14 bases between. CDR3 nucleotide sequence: TGTGCCAGTAGTATAAGGTCCACCGAGGACTACGAGCAGTACTTC. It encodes CASSIRSTEDYEQYF.